These T cell receptor beta chains were read from a single sample in a study of blood T cell repertoires in COVID-19. The table came from immunoSEQ multiplex PCR; TCRdb's copy has only in-frame clones and leaves some out. The table records 6,400 or so clones, roughly nine tenths of them present only once. The sample comprised peripheral blood. The receptors come from a man in his 70s with active COVID-19. Each CDR3 is given with its conserved first and last residue. A D gene is named only where the DNA matches it firmly. Not all rows give a size; the values are once, few, many and, for expanded clones, a class.

>TRBD2|16|TRBJ2-7|TRBV7-3|once
TGTGCCAGCAGCTTAACGGGTAGCGGGGGCCCTTACGAGCAGTACTTC
CASSLTGSGGPYEQYF
>NA|14|TRBJ1-2|TRBV2|NA
TGTGCCAGCAGTGAAATGCAGGGTAACTATGGCTACACCTTC
CASSEMQGNYGYTF
>NA|13|TRBJ2-7|TRBV28|NA
TGTGCCAGCAGCAAGCGGTGGGCTTACGAGCAGTACTTC
CASSKRWAYEQYF
>TRBD1|15|TRBJ1-4|TRBV7-9|NA
TGTGCCAGCAGCTTAGTTGGGACAGGGGATGAAAAACTGTTTTTT
CASSLVGTGDEKLFF
>NA|14|TRBJ1-2|TRBV4-1|NA
TGCGCCAGCAGCCAAGACGGGGGGTCCTATGGCTACACCTTC
CASSQDGGSYGYTF
>NA|15|TRBJ2-7|TRBV4-3|NA
TGCGCCAGCAGCCAAGACTACAGTTTATCCTACGAGCAGTACTTC
CASSQDYSLSYEQYF
>TRBD1|17|TRBJ2-4|TRBV6-2/TRBV6-3|NA
TGTGCCAGCAGTTACTCAGGGTTGACAGGGAACGAAAACATTCAGTACTTC
CASSYSGLTGNENIQYF
>TRBD1|14|TRBJ1-6|TRBV6-5|NA
TGTGCCAGCAGCTCCGGGACAGGGGTTTCACCCCTCCACTTT
CASSSGTGVSPLHF
>NA|14|TRBJ2-7|TRBV6-6|NA
TGTGCCAGCAGTTACTCCCCCATTTTCTACGAGCAGTACTTC
CASSYSPIFYEQYF
>NA|13|TRBJ2-2|TRBV2|NA
TGTGCCAGCAATCCAATGAACACCGGGGAGCTGTTTTTT
CASNPMNTGELFF
>TRBD1|16|TRBJ2-2|TRBV5-1|NA
TGCGCCAGCAGCTTAAGGACAGGGGTATACACCGGGGAGCTGTTTTTT
CASSLRTGVYTGELFF
>NA|15|TRBJ2-1|TRBV2|once
TGTGCCAGCAGTGTGAGGAGAGGAAGGTACAATGAGCAGTTCTTC
CASSVRRGRYNEQFF
>NA|14|TRBJ2-3|TRBV9|NA
TGTGCCAGCAGCCCTCAGGGGATCGGGGATACGCAGTATTTT
CASSPQGIGDTQYF
>NA|12|TRBJ1-1|TRBV4-3|NA
TGCGCCAGCAGCCACCTCGGGGTTGAAGCTTTCTTT
CASSHLGVEAFF
>NA|14|TRBJ1-5|TRBV20-1|once
TGCAGTGCTAGTCGCCAGGACGTTCTAGCGCCCCAGCATTTT
CSASRQDVLAPQHF
>NA|13|TRBJ2-5|TRBV4-1|NA
TGCGCCAGCAGCAGGACAGCCGGAGAGACCCAGTACTTC
CASSRTAGETQYF
>TRBD2|16|TRBJ2-3|TRBV7-2|NA
TGTGCCAGCAGCTCCCAAAGCGGGGGCCTCACAGATACGCAGTATTTT
CASSSQSGGLTDTQYF
>NA|17|TRBJ2-3|TRBV4-1|NA
TGCGCCAGCAGCCAAGATGGGGGCGGGCTTGTCACAGATACGCAGTATTTT
CASSQDGGGLVTDTQYF
>NA|15|TRBJ2-7|TRBV11-2|NA
TGTGCCAGCAGCTCCCTTAGGACAGCGGTCTACGAGCAGTACTTC
CASSSLRTAVYEQYF
>TRBD1|14|TRBJ2-5|TRBV5-1|few
TGCGCCAGCAGCCCTGGACAGGGGGGGGAGACCCAGTACTTC
CASSPGQGGETQYF
>NA|15|TRBJ1-3|TRBV9|NA
TGTGCCAGCAGCGTAGGTCCTGTCCCTGGAAACACCATATATTTT
CASSVGPVPGNTIYF
>TRBD1|12|TRBJ1-1|TRBV7-2|NA
TGTGCCAGCAGCTTACAGGGGGCTGAAGCTTTCTTT
CASSLQGAEAFF
>TRBD1|18|TRBJ1-1|TRBV4-1|NA
TGCGCCAGCAGCCAAGATCGAAGTTCACAGGGGCGGAACACTGAAGCTTTCTTT
CASSQDRSSQGRNTEAFF
>NA|13|TRBJ1-2|TRBV4-1|NA
TGCGCCAGCAGCCAAGACAGGGCCTATGGCTACACCTTC
CASSQDRAYGYTF
>TRBD1|14|TRBJ1-3|TRBV6-5|NA
TGTGCCAGCACACCAGGGGGAGGTGGAAACACCATATATTTT
CASTPGGGGNTIYF
>TRBD1|14|TRBJ2-7|TRBV19|NA
TGTGCCAGTAGCCCGACAGGGGGCACCTACGAGCAGTACTTC
CASSPTGGTYEQYF
>TRBD1|14|TRBJ2-5|TRBV9|NA
TGTGCCAGCAGCGTAGGACAGGGTGGGGAGACCCAGTACTTC
CASSVGQGGETQYF
>NA|15|TRBJ2-5|TRBV2|NA
TGTGCCAGCACCAAGGGAGGGGGGGACAAAGAGACCCAGTACTTC
CASTKGGGDKETQYF
>TRBD1|15|TRBJ1-1|TRBV5-1|NA
TGCGCCAGCAGCTTGGTACAGGGGTTGGGTTCTGAAGCTTTCTTT
CASSLVQGLGSEAFF
>TRBD2|16|TRBJ2-2|TRBV9|NA
TGTGCCAGCAGCGTAGCGGCGGGGGGAAGGACCGGGGAGCTGTTTTTT
CASSVAAGGRTGELFF
>NA|14|TRBJ1-4|TRBV5-1|NA
TGCGCCAGCAGAACCGGGACAACTAATGAAAAACTGTTTTTT
CASRTGTTNEKLFF
>NA|16|TRBJ1-2|TRBV5-1|NA
TGCGCCAGCAGCTTGCCGCGTCCAGGGTCCGGTGGGGGCTACACCTTC
CASSLPRPGSGGGYTF
>NA|12|TRBJ1-1|TRBV29-1|NA
TGCAGCGTTGAAGGGGCAAACGCACAGGCTTTCTTT
CSVEGANAQAFF
>TRBD1|11|TRBJ2-5|TRBV19|NA
TGTGCCAGTGGACAGGGAGAGACCCAGTACTTC
CASGQGETQYF
>NA|15|TRBJ2-4|TRBV7-9|NA
TGTGCCAGCAGCTTAGGGGGGCCAGACAAAAACATTCAGTACTTC
CASSLGGPDKNIQYF
>TRBD1|15|TRBJ1-2|TRBV4-1|NA
TGCGCCAGCAGCCAAACGACAGGGAGTGACTATGGCTACACCTTC
CASSQTTGSDYGYTF
>NA|18|TRBJ2-6|TRBV5-1|NA
TGCGCCAGCAGCCAAATCCCGGCGGGCAACTCTGGGGCCAACGTCCTGACTTTC
CASSQIPAGNSGANVLTF
>TRBD1|18|TRBJ2-7|TRBV5-1|NA
TGCGCCAGCAGCGGCGGACAGGGGCGGAGAGGACCCTACTACGAGCAGTACTTC
CASSGGQGRRGPYYEQYF
>TRBD2|15|TRBJ2-1|TRBV2|NA
TGTGCCAGCAGGGGACTAGCGGGGGGAGCGTTCGAGCAGTTCTTC
CASRGLAGGAFEQFF
>TRBD1|14|TRBJ2-1|TRBV7-8|NA
TGTGCCAGCAGCGGTCGGACAGGGAAGAATGAGCAGTTCTTC
CASSGRTGKNEQFF
>NA|12|TRBJ1-5|TRBV19|NA
TGTGCCAGTAGTATTTTAGGGAGGCCCCAGCATTTT
CASSILGRPQHF
>TRBD1|14|TRBJ1-2|TRBV7-8|NA
TGTGCCAGCAGCTTAGCGGGGACAGGGTACGGCTACACCTTC
CASSLAGTGYGYTF
>TRBD2|16|TRBJ2-5|TRBV5-6|NA
TGTGCCAGCAGCTTGGCCCTAGCGGGGGGAGAAGAGACCCAGTACTTC
CASSLALAGGEETQYF
>TRBD1|12|TRBJ1-2|TRBV7-2|NA
TGTGCCAGCAGCGTCTACAGGGGTGGCTACACCTTC
CASSVYRGGYTF
>TRBD2|19|TRBJ2-1|TRBV19|NA
TGTGCCAGTAGTACCCCGGGACTAGCGGGGGGGAGGTCCTACAATGAGCAGTTCTTC
CASSTPGLAGGRSYNEQFF
>TRBD1|14|TRBJ2-3|TRBV19|NA
TGTGCCAGTAGTATAGGACAGGGGGCAGATACGCAGTATTTT
CASSIGQGADTQYF
>NA|14|TRBJ2-1|TRBV24-1|NA
TGTGCCACCAGTGACTCGGGGTTGGGCAATGAGCAGTTCTTC
CATSDSGLGNEQFF
>NA|14|TRBJ2-2|TRBV27|NA
TGTGCCAGCAGTTTTTTTACGAACACCGGGGAGCTGTTTTTT
CASSFFTNTGELFF
>NA|15|TRBJ2-3|TRBV27|NA
TGTGCCAGCAGTTTACGGCGGGTGGACACAGATACGCAGTATTTT
CASSLRRVDTDTQYF
>NA|14|TRBJ1-6|TRBV11-1|NA
TGTGCCAGCAGCTCGGGACACCGGCGGGCACCCCTCCACTTT
CASSSGHRRAPLHF
>NA|14|TRBJ2-1|TRBV3-1/TRBV3-2|few
TGTGCCAGCAGCCAAGATGACCAGGGCTATGAGCAGTTCTTC
CASSQDDQGYEQFF
>NA|12|TRBJ1-2|TRBV19|NA
TGTGCCAGTAGTATACCCCTCGGGGGCTACACCTTC
CASSIPLGGYTF
>NA|15|TRBJ1-4|TRBV9|few
TGTGCCAGCAGCGTAGGAGCATCAACTAATGAAAAACTGTTTTTT
CASSVGASTNEKLFF
>NA|13|TRBJ1-4|TRBV3-1/TRBV3-2|NA
TGTGCCAGCAGCCAAGAGTTTGGGGACATCCTTTGTTTT
CASSQEFGDILCF
>TRBD2|15|TRBJ2-1|TRBV7-8|NA
TGTGCCAGCAGCGCACTCGGGGGGGCTTACAATGAGCAGTTCTTC
CASSALGGAYNEQFF